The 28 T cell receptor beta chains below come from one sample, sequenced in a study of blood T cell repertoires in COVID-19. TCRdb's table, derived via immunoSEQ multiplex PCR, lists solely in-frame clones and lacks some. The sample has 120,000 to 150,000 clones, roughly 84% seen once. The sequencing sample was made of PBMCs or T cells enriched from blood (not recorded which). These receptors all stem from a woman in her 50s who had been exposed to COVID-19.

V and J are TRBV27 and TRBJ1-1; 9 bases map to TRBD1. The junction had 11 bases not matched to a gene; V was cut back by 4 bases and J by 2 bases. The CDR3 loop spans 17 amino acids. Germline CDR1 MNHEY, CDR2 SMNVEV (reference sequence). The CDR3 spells CASSSDNRGPGNTEAFF. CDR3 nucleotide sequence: TGTGCCAGCAGTTCGGACAACAGGGGGCCGGGAAACACTGAAGCTTTCTTT.

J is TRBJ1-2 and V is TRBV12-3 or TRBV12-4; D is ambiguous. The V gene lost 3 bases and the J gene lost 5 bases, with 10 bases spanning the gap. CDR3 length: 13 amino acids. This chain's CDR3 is CASSFKLKYGYTF. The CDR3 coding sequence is TGTGCCAGCAGTTTTAAGCTTAAATATGGCTACACCTTC.

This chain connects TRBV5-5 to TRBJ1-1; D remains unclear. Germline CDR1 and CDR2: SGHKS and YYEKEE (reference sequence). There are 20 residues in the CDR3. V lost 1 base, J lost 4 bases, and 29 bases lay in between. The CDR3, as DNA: TGTGCCAGCAGCTTGTTGATAGGTCATACAGACCGTTATCAGGCCACTGAAGCTTTCTTT. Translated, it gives CASSLLIGHTDRYQATEAFF.

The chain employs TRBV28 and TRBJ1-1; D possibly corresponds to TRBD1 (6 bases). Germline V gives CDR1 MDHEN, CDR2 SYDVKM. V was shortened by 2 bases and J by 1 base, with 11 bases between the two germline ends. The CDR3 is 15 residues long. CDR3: CASSLTRGPNTEAFF. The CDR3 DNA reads TGTGCCAGCAGTTTAACCAGGGGCCCGAACACTGAAGCTTTCTTT.

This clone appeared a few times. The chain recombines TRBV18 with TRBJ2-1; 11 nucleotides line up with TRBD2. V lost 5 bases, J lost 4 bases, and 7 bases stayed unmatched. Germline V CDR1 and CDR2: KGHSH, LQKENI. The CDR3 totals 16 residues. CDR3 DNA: TGTGCCAGCTCAAAAGAACTAGCGGGGGAGTACAATGAGCAGTTCTTC. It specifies CASSKELAGEYNEQFF.

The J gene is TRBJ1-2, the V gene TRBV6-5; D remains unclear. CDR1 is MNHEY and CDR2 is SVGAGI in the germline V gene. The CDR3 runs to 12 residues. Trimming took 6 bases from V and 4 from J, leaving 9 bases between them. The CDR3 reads CASSTQSYGYTF. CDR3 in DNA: TGTGCCAGCAGCACACAGAGCTATGGCTACACCTTC.

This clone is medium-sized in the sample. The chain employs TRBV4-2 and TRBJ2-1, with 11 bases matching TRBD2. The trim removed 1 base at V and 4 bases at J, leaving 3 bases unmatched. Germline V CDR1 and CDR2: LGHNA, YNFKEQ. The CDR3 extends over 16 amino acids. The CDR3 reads CASSQALAGDYNEQFF. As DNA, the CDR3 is TGTGCCAGCAGCCAAGCACTAGCGGGGGATTACAATGAGCAGTTCTTC.

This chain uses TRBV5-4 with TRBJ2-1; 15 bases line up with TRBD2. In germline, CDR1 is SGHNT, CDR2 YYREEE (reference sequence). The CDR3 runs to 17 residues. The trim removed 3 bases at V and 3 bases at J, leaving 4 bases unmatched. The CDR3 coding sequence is TGTGCCAGCAGCTCCGGACTAGCGGGAGGGAACTACAATGAGCAGTTCTTC. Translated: CASSSGLAGGNYNEQFF.

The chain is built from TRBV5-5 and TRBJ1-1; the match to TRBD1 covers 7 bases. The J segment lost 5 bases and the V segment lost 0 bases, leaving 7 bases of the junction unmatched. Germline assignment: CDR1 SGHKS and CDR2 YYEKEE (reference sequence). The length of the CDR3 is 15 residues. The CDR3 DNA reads TGTGCCAGCAGCTTGGTCTGGACAGGAGAGACTGAAGCTTTCTTT. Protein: CASSLVWTGETEAFF.

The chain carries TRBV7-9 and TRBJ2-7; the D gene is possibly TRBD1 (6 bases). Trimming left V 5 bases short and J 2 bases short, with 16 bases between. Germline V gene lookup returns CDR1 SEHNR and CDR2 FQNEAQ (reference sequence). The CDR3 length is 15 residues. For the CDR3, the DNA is TGTGCCAGCAGCGACCGGGACAATCGCCCCTACGAGCAGTACTTC. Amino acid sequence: CASSDRDNRPYEQYF.

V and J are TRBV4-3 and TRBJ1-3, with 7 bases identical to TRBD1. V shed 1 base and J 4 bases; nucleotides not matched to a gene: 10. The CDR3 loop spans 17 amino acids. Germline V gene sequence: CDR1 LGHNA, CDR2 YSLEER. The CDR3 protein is CASSQVGDRARGNTIYF. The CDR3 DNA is TGCGCCAGCAGCCAAGTAGGCGACAGGGCTAGAGGAAACACCATATATTTT.

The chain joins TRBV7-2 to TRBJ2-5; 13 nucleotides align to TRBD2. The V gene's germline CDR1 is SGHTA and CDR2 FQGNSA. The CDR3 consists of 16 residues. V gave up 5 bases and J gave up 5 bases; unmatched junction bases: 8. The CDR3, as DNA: TGTGCCAGCAGCGGCCGACTAGCGGGAGGATCGGAGACCCAGTACTTC. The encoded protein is CASSGRLAGGSETQYF.

In DNA, the CDR3 is TGTGCCAGCAGCGTAGAGCCCTTCGGAAACACCATATATTTT. It codes for CASSVEPFGNTIYF. The chain recombines TRBV9 with TRBJ1-3; no definite D call. The CDR3 length is 14 residues. CDR1 and CDR2 from the germline V gene are SGDLS and YYNGEE. Between the trimmed V and J ends, which lost 0 bases and 4 bases, there was a span of 8 bases.

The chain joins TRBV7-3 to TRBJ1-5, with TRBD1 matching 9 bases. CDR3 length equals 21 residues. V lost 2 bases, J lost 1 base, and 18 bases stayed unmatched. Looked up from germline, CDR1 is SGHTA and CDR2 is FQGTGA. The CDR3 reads CASSLCIIEQGADRSNQPQHF. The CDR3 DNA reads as TGTGCCAGCAGCTTATGTATTATAGAACAGGGGGCGGATAGGAGCAATCAGCCCCAGCATTTT.

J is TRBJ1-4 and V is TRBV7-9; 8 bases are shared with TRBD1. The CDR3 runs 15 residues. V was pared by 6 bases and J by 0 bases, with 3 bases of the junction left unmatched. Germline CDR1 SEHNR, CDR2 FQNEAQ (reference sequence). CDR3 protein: CASSLQGATNEKLFF. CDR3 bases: TGTGCCAGCAGTTTACAGGGGGCAACTAATGAAAAACTGTTTTTT.

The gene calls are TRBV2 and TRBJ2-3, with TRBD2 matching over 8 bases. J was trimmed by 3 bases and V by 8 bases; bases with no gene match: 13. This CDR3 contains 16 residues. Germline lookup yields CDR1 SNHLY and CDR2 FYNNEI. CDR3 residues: CASASGRGFRTDTQYF. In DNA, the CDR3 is TGTGCCAGCGCTAGCGGGCGTGGTTTTCGGACAGATACGCAGTATTTT.

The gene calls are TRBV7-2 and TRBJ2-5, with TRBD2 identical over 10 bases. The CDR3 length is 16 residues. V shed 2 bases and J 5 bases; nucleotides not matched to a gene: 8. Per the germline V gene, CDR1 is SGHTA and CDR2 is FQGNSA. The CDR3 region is CASSLLSSGSWETQYF. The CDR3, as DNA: TGTGCCAGCAGCTTACTATCTAGCGGGAGCTGGGAGACCCAGTACTTC.

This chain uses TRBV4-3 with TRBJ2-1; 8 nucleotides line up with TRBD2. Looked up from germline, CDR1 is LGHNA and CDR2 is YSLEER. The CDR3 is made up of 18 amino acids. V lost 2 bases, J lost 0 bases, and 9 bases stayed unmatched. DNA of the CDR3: TGCGCCAGCAGCCAAACCGGGGGCGGGGGGAGCTCCTACAATGAGCAGTTCTTC. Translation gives CASSQTGGGGSSYNEQFF.

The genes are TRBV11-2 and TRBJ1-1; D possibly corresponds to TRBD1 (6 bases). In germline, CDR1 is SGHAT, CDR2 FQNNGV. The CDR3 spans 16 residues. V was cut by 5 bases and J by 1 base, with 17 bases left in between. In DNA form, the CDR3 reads TGTGCCAGCAGCCAAATAGGGGGGGGGCCGAACACTGAAGCTTTCTTT. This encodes CASSQIGGGPNTEAFF.

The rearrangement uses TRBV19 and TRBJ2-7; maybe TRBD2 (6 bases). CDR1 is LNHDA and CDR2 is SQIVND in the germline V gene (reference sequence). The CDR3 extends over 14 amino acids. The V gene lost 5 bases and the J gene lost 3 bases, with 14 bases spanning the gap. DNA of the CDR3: TGTGCCAGTAGTTTAGGACTACGGAACTACGAGCAGTACTTC. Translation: CASSLGLRNYEQYF.

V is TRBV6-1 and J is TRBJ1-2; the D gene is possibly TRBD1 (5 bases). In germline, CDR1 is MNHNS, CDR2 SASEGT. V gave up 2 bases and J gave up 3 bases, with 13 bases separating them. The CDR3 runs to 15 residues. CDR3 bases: TGTGCCAGCAGTGAATTCCAGGGACTTTACTATGGCTACACCTTC. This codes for CASSEFQGLYYGYTF.

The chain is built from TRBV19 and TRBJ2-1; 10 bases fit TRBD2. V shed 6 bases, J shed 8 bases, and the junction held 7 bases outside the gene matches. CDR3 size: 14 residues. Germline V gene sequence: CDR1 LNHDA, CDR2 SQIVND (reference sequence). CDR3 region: CASRRGLASHEQFF. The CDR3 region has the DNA TGTGCCAGTAGACGGGGACTAGCGTCGCATGAGCAGTTCTTC.

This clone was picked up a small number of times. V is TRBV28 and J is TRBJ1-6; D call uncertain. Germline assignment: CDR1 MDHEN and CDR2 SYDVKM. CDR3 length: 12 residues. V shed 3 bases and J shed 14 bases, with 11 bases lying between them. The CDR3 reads CASSLRRVSLHF. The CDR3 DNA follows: TGTGCCAGCAGTTTGCGGAGGGTATCCCTCCACTTT.

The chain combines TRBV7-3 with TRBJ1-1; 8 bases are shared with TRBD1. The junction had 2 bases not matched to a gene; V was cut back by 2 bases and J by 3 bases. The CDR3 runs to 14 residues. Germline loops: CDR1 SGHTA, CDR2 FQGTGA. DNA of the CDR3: TGTGCCAGCAGCTTAGCAGGGGGCCACACTGAAGCTTTCTTT. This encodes CASSLAGGHTEAFF.

Here the CDR3 DNA reads TGTGCCAGCAGCCCAACTACACGCGCCAAAAACATTCAGTACTTC. It specifies CASSPTTRAKNIQYF. The chain links TRBV16 to TRBJ2-4; D unresolved. V gave up 4 bases and J gave up 1 base, with 11 bases separating them. CDR3 length equals 15 residues. Germline V gives CDR1 KGHSY, CDR2 FQNENV.

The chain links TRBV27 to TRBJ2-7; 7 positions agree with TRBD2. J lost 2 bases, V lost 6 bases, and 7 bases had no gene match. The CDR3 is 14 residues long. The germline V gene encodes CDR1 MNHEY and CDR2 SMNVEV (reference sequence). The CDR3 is CASRSAGLPYEQYF. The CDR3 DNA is TGTGCCAGCAGGAGCGCGGGACTACCCTACGAGCAGTACTTC.

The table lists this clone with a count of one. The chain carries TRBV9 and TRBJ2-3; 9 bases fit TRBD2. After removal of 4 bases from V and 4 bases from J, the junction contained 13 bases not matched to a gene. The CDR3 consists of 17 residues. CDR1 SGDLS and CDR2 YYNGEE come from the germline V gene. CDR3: CASSIDPSGAISDTQYF. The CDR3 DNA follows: TGTGCCAGCAGCATAGACCCTAGCGGGGCAATTTCAGATACGCAGTATTTT.

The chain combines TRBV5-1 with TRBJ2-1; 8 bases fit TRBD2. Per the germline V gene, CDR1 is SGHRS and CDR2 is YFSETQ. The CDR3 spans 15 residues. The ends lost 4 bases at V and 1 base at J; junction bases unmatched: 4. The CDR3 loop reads CASSPSGGSYNEQFF. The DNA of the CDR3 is TGCGCCAGCAGCCCCAGCGGGGGATCCTACAATGAGCAGTTCTTC.